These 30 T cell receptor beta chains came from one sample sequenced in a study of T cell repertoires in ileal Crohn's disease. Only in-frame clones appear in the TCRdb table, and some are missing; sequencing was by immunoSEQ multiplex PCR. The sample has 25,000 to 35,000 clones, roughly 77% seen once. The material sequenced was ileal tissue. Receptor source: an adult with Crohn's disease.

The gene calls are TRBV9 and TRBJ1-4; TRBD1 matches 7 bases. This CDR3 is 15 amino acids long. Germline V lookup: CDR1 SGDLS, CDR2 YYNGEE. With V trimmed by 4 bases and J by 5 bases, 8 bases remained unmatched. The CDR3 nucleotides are TGTGCCAGCAGCCCGGGGGACAGATCGAATGAAAAACTGTTTTTT. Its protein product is CASSPGDRSNEKLFF.

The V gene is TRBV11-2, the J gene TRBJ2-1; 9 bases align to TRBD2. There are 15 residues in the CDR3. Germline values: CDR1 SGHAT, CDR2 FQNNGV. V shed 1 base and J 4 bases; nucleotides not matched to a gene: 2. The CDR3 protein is CASSLARGGYNEQFF. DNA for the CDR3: TGTGCCAGCAGCTTAGCGCGGGGGGGATACAATGAGCAGTTCTTC.

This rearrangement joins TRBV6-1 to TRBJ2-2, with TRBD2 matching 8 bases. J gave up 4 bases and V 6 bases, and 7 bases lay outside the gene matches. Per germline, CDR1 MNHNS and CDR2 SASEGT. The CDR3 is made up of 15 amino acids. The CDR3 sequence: CASRTTSGSTGELFF. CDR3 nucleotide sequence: TGTGCCAGCAGGACTACTAGCGGCTCCACCGGGGAGCTGTTTTTT.

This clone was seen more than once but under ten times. DNA of the CDR3: TGCGCCAGCAGCCAAGACAGGGGGCATCGCGAGCAGTACTTC. It is translated as CASSQDRGHREQYF. This chain uses TRBV4-1 with TRBJ2-7, with 8 bases that match TRBD1. Germline V gene data show CDR1 as MGHRA and CDR2 as YSYEKL. The length of the CDR3 is 14 residues. Losses at the gene ends were 0 bases for V and 6 bases for J; bases not matched to a gene: 4.

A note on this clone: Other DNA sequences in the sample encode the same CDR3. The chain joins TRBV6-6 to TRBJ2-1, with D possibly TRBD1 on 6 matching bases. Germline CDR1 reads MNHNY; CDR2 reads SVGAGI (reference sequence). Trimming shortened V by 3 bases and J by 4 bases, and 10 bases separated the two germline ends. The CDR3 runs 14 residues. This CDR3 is CASSYGGQYNEQFF. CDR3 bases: TGTGCCAGCAGTTATGGTGGACAGTACAATGAGCAGTTCTTC.

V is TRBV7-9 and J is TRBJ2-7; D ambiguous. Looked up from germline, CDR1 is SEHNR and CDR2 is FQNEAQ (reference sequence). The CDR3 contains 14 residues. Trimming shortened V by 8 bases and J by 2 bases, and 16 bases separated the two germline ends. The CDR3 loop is CASAPLGFPYEQYF. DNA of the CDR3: TGTGCCAGCGCACCCCTCGGGTTTCCCTACGAGCAGTACTTC.

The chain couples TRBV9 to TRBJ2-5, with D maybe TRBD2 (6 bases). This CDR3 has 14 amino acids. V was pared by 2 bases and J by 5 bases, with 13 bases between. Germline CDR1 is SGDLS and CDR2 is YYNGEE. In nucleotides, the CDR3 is TGTGCCAGCAGCGTCAGTTGGGGGGTGGAGACCCAGTACTTC. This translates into CASSVSWGVETQYF.

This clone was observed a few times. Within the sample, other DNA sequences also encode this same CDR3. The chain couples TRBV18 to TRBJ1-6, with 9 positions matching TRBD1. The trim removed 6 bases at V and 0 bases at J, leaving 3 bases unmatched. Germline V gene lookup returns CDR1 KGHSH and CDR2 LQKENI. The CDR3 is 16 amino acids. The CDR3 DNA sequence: TGTGCCAGCTCCCCGACAGGGGGCTCCTATAATTCACCCCTCCACTTT. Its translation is CASSPTGGSYNSPLHF. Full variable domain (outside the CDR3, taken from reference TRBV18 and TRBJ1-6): NAGVMQNPRHLVRRRGQEARLRCSPMKGHSHVYWYRQLPEEGLKFMVYLQKENIIDESGMPKERFSAEFPKEGPSILRIQQVVRGDSAAYFCASSPTGGSYNSPLHFGNGTRLTVT.

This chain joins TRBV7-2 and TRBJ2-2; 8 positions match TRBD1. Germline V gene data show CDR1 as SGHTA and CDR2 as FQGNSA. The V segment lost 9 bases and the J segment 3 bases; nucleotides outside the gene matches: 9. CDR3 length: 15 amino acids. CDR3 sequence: CASMAGGVYTGELFF. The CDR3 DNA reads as TGTGCCAGTATGGCAGGGGGCGTGTACACCGGGGAGCTGTTTTTT.

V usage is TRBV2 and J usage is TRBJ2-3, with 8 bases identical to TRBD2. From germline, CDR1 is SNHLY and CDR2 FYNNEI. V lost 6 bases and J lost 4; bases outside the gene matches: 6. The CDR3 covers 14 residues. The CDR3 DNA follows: TGTGCCAGCAGACCCCGGGGGGGCTCAGATACGCAGTATTTT. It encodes CASRPRGGSDTQYF.

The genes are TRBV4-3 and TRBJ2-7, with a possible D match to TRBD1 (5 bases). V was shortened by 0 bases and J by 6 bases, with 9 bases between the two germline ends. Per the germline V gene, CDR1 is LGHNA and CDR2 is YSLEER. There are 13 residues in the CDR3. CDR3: CASSQDLRVEQYF. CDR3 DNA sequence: TGCGCCAGCAGCCAAGATCTCAGGGTCGAGCAGTACTTC.

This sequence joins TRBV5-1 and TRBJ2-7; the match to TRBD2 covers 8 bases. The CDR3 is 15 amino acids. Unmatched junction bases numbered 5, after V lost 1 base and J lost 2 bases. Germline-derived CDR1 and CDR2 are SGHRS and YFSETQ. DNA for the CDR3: TGCGCCAGCAGCTTGCGAACGGGGGGGCCCTACGAGCAGTACTTC. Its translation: CASSLRTGGPYEQYF.

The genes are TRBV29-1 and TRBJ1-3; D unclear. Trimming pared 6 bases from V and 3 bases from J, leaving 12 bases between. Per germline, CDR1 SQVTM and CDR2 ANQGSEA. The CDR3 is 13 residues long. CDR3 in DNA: TGCAGCGTGGCCGGCGGGGTTGGAAACACCATATATTTT. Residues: CSVAGGVGNTIYF.

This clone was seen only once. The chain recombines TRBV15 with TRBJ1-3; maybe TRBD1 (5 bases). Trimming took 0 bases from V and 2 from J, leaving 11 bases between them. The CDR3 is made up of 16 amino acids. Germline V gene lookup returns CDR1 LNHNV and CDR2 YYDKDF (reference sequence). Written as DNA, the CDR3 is TGTGCCACCAGCAGAGATCTCCGGGGGACTGGAAACACCATATATTTT. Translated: CATSRDLRGTGNTIYF. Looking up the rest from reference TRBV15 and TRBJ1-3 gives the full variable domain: DAMVIQNPRYQVTQFGKPVTLSCSQTLNHNVMYWYQQKSSQAPKLLFHYYDKDFNNEADTPDNFQSRRPNTSFCFLDIRSPGLGDTAMYLCATSRDLRGTGNTIYFGEGSWLTVV.

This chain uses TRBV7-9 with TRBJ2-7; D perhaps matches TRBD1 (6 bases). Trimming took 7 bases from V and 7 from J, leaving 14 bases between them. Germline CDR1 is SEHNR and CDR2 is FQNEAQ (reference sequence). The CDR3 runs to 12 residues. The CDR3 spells CASTTGLGEQYF. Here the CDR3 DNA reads TGTGCCAGCACCACAGGGTTAGGGGAGCAGTACTTC.

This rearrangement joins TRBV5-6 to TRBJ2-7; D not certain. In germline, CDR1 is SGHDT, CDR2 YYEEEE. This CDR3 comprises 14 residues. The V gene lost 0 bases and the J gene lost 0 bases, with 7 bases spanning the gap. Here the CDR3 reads CASSLAPDSYEQYF. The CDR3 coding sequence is TGTGCCAGCAGCTTGGCCCCAGACTCCTACGAGCAGTACTTC.

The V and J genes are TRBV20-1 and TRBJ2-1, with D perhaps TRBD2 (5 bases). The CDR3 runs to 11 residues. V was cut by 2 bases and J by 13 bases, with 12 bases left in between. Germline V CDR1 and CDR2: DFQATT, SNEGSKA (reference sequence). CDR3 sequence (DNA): TGCAGTGCTAGATCGGCCGGGATACAGTTCTTC. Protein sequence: CSARSAGIQFF.

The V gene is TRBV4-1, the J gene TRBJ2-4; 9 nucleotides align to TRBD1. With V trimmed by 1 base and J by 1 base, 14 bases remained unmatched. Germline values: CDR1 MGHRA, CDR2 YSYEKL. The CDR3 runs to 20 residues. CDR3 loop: CASSQGAGQGLKLAKNIQYF. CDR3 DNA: TGCGCCAGCAGCCAAGGCGCGGGACAGGGTCTAAAGTTGGCCAAAAACATTCAGTACTTC.

The CDR3 is CASSEGLEPQHF. The CDR3 DNA is TGCGCCAGCAGTGAGGGTCTAGAGCCCCAGCATTTT. This rearrangement joins TRBV10-2 to TRBJ1-5, with D unclear. Trimming removed 2 bases from V and 8 bases from J, with 7 bases in between. Germline V CDR1 and CDR2: WSHSY, SAAADI. This CDR3 is built from 12 residues.

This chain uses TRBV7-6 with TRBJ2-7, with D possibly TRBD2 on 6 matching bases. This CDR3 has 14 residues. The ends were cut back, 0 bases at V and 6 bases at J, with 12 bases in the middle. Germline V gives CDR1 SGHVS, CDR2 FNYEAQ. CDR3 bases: TGTGCCAGCAGCTTAGCGGAGGGGCTGCTCGAGCAGTACTTC. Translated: CASSLAEGLLEQYF.

The CDR3 here is CSTPAEGWTEAFF. CDR3 sequence (DNA): TGCAGCACACCAGCTGAGGGCTGGACTGAAGCTTTCTTT. The V gene is TRBV29-1, the J gene TRBJ1-1; no clear D gene. The V and J ends lost 8 bases and 5 bases respectively, with 18 bases between them. The CDR3 is 13 amino acids. Germline values: CDR1 SQVTM, CDR2 ANQGSEA.

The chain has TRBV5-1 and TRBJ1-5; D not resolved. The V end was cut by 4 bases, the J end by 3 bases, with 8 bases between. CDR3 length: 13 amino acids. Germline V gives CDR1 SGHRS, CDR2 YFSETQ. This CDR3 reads CASSLALNQPQHF. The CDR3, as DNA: TGCGCCAGCAGCCTGGCCCTCAATCAGCCCCAGCATTTT.

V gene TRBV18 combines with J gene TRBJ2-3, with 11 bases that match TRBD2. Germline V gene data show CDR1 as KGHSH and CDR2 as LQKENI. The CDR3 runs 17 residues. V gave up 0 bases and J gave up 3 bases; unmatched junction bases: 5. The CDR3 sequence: CASSPPRLAGKTDTQYF. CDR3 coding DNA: TGTGCCAGCTCACCACCCCGACTAGCGGGAAAAACAGATACGCAGTATTTT.

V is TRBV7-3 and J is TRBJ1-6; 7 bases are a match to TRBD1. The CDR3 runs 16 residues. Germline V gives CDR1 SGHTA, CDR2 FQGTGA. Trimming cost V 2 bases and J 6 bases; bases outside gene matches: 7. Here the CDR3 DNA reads TGTGCCAGCAGCTTAGTAGGGGGCGCGGGTAATTCACCCCTCCACTTT. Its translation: CASSLVGGAGNSPLHF.

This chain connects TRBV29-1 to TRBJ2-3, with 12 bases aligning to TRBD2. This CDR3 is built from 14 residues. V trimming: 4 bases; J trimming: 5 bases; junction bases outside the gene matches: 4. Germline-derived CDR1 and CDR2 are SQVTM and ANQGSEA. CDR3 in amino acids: CSVGPSGGGDTQYF. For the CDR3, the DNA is TGCAGCGTTGGTCCTAGCGGGGGGGGAGATACGCAGTATTTT.

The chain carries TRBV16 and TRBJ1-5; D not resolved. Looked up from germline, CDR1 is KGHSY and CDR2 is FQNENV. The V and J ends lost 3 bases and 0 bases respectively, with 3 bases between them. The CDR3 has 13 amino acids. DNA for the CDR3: TGTGCCAGCAGCCAGTATAGCAATCAGCCCCAGCATTTT. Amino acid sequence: CASSQYSNQPQHF. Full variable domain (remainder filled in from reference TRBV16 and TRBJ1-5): GEEVAQTPKHLVRGEGQKAKLYCAPIKGHSYVFWYQQVLKNEFKFLISFQNENVFDETGMPKERFSAKCLPNSPCSLEIQATKLEDSAVYFCASSQYSNQPQHFGDGTRLSIL.

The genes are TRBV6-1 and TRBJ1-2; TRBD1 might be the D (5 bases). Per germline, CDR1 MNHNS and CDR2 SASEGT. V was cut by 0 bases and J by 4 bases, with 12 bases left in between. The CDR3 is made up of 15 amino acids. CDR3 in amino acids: CASSEATATSYGYTF. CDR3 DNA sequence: TGTGCCAGCAGTGAAGCGACAGCAACCAGCTATGGCTACACCTTC.

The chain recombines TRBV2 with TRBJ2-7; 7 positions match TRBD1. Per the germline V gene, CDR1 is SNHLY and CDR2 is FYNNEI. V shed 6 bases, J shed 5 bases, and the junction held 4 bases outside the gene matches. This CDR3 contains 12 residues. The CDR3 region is CASRRQGHEQYF. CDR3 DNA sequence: TGTGCCAGCAGGCGACAGGGTCACGAGCAGTACTTC.

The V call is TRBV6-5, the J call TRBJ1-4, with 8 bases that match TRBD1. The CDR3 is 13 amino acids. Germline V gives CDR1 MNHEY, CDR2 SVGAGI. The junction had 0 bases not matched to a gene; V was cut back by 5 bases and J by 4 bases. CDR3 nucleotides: TGTGCCAGCAGTGACAGGGGTAATGAAAAACTGTTTTTT. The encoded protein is CASSDRGNEKLFF.

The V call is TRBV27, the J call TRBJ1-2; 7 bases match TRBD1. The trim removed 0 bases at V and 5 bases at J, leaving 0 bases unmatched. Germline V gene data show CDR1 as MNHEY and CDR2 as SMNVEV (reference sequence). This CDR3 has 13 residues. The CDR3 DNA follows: TGTGCCAGCAGTTTATCCAGGGGGTATGGCTACACCTTC. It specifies CASSLSRGYGYTF.